This TCR beta chain was captured by sequencing in a study of blood T cell repertoires in COVID-19. Overall study context: The United States, Italy and Spain were the sources of the acute and convalescent COVID-19 samples. PBMCs, B-cell-depleted T cells, or T cells provided the cDNA or gDNA that made up the material.

Germline values: CDR1 LGHDT, CDR2 YNNKEL (reference sequence). CDR3 length: 14 residues. V lost 5 bases to trimming and J lost 4 bases, with 11 bases between them. Per the original data handling: Amplification with reference gene primers provided the estimates of nucleated cell counts. Sequencing used immunoSEQ multiplex PCR; TCRdb keeps in-frame clones, though not all of them. D and trimming were read from the DNA, whereas the V and J calls and clone size are those reported in that table. The repertoire consists of fewer than 350,000 clones, with approximately 86% occurring once and the leading ten covering around 12%.

J is TRBJ2-2 and V is TRBV3-1 (or the pseudogene TRBV3-2); D is ambiguous. The source is a woman aged 70-85 years with COVID-19, enrolled during active disease. Material for sequencing was peripheral blood. CDR3 protein: CASSFISGTGELFF. In nucleotides, the CDR3 is TGTGCCAGCAGCTTCATATCCGGCACCGGGGAGCTGTTTTTT.